These T cell receptor beta chains were read from a single sample in a study of immune cell composition in non-small cell lung cancer. TCRdb's copy holds only in-frame clones and misses some; the assay was immunoSEQ multiplex PCR. The table shows roughly 15,000 clones, with more than 65% occurring only once. The specimen sequenced was lung tumor tissue. Receptors were obtained from a human donor with non-small cell lung cancer. CDR3s include the opening cysteine and the closing phenylalanine or tryptophan. A D gene is named only where the DNA matches it firmly. Rows give clone size only sometimes, using once, few, many, or a class for an expanded clone.

NA,TRBV2,TRBD1,TRBJ2-1,CASSAGQLNEQFF,TGTGCCAGCAGTGCGGGACAGCTCAATGAGCAGTTCTTC
medium-sized,TRBV5-4,NA,TRBJ2-7,CASSQDSNFNEQYF,TGTGCCAGCAGCCAAGACAGCAATTTCAACGAGCAGTACTTC
NA,TRBV30,NA,TRBJ1-4,CACSTNEKLFF,TGTGCCTGCTCAACTAATGAAAAACTGTTTTTT
NA,TRBV6-5,TRBD1,TRBJ2-1,CASSYPGQGQFF,TGTGCCAGCAGTTACCCTGGACAGGGGCAGTTCTTC
few,TRBV6-1,TRBD1,TRBJ1-1,CASSAQGGRTEAFF,TGTGCCAGCAGTGCTCAGGGGGGACGAACTGAAGCTTTCTTT
NA,TRBV6-5,NA,TRBJ1-1,CASSRALRQNTEAFF,TGTGCCAGCAGCCGCGCCCTCCGTCAGAACACTGAAGCTTTCTTT
few,TRBV5-1,NA,TRBJ1-3,CASSLSGSSGNTIYF,TGCGCCAGCAGCTTGTCAGGGTCCTCTGGAAACACCATATATTTT
NA,TRBV18,NA,TRBJ1-2,CASSPPVNYGYTF,TGTGCCAGCTCACCCCCCGTTAACTATGGCTACACCTTC
NA,TRBV7-6,NA,TRBJ1-2,CASSPGLRWGDSNYGYTF,TGTGCCAGCAGCCCTGGGTTAAGATGGGGGGACTCTAACTATGGCTACACCTTC
few,TRBV5-1,TRBD2,TRBJ2-2,CASSLRPSGGARNTGELFF,TGCGCCAGCAGCTTACGTCCTAGCGGGGGGGCTCGGAACACCGGGGAGCTGTTTTTT
NA,TRBV6-6,NA,TRBJ1-2,CASSYSGDRGYTF,TGTGCCAGCAGTTACTCAGGGGATCGTGGCTACACCTTC
NA,TRBV2,TRBD1,TRBJ2-7,CASSGDRVSYEQYF,TGTGCCAGCAGTGGAGACAGGGTCTCCTACGAGCAGTACTTC
NA,TRBV4-2,TRBD2,TRBJ2-5,CASSLGGGGLAGAAQETQYF,TGTGCCAGCAGCCTGGGTGGGGGGGGACTAGCGGGGGCCGCACAAGAGACCCAGTACTTC
NA,TRBV6-1,TRBD1,TRBJ2-7,CASSEARDRKQYF,TGTGCCAGCAGTGAAGCCCGGGACAGAAAGCAGTACTTC
NA,TRBV15,TRBD2,TRBJ2-7,CATSRGTSGGEQYF,TGTGCCACCAGCAGAGGCACTAGCGGGGGCGAGCAGTACTTC
NA,TRBV2,TRBD1,TRBJ1-2,CASREQGPYGYTF,TGTGCCAGCAGGGAACAGGGGCCCTATGGCTACACCTTC
NA,TRBV29-1,TRBD1,TRBJ2-7,CSVRQGFDSYEQYF,TGCAGCGTTCGACAGGGGTTCGACTCCTACGAGCAGTACTTC
NA,TRBV27,TRBD2,TRBJ2-3,CASSIGGARYF,TGTGCCAGCAGCATCGGGGGGGCCAGGTATTTT
NA,TRBV11-3,TRBD1,TRBJ1-5,CASSKLGTGGQPQHF,TGTGCCAGCAGCAAACTCGGGACAGGTGGTCAGCCCCAGCATTTT
NA,TRBV15,TRBD1,TRBJ1-5,CATSSPKGQGAAFNQPQHF,TGTGCCACCAGCAGTCCCAAGGGACAGGGGGCGGCGTTCAATCAGCCCCAGCATTTT
NA,TRBV6-1,TRBD1,TRBJ2-2,CASRSGQLAGELFF,TGTGCCAGCAGGTCGGGACAGCTCGCCGGGGAGCTGTTTTTT
NA,TRBV19,TRBD2,TRBJ2-3,CASSLLASTDTQYF,TGTGCCAGTAGTCTACTAGCGAGCACAGATACGCAGTATTTT
NA,TRBV29-1,NA,TRBJ1-1,CSAAGKRTEAFF,TGCAGCGCTGCAGGGAAGAGGACTGAAGCTTTCTTT
NA,TRBV5-4,TRBD2,TRBJ2-4,CASSRAGGGKNIQYF,TGTGCCAGCAGCAGAGCGGGAGGAGGCAAAAACATTCAGTACTTC
NA,TRBV28,NA,TRBJ2-7,CASWTSKYEQYF,TGTGCCAGCTGGACAAGCAAATACGAGCAGTACTTC
once,TRBV6-6,TRBD2,TRBJ2-3,CASSYRAGGPGDTQYF,TGTGCCAGCAGTTACCGGGCGGGGGGGCCAGGAGATACGCAGTATTTT
NA,TRBV4-2,TRBD2,TRBJ2-3,CASSQAGGTQYF,TGTGCCAGCAGCCAAGCGGGGGGTACGCAGTATTTT
NA,TRBV7-8,TRBD1,TRBJ2-7,CASSLMDRISYEQYF,TGTGCCAGCAGCTTGATGGACAGGATCTCCTACGAGCAGTACTTC
NA,TRBV7-3,NA,TRBJ1-4,CASSLELGVGEKLFF,TGTGCCAGCAGCCTCGAGTTAGGAGTCGGTGAAAAACTGTTTTTT
NA,TRBV6-5,TRBD1,TRBJ1-1,CASSREGALNTEAFF,TGTGCCAGCAGTCGAGAGGGGGCTCTGAACACTGAAGCTTTCTTT
NA,TRBV7-8,TRBD1,TRBJ1-2,CASSDRGNGYTF,TGTGCCAGCAGCGACAGGGGTAATGGCTACACCTTC
few,TRBV2,TRBD1,TRBJ1-3,CATQRQGNTIYF,TGTGCCACACAGAGACAGGGGAACACCATATATTTT
NA,TRBV19,TRBD2,TRBJ2-7,CASSSATSGYEQYF,TGTGCCAGTAGCAGTGCGACTAGCGGCTACGAGCAGTACTTC
NA,TRBV5-1,NA,TRBJ1-1,CASSLQGLEAFF,TGCGCCAGCAGCTTACAGGGTCTTGAAGCTTTCTTT
NA,TRBV7-8,NA,TRBJ1-1,CASSPRGSVRSQAFF,TGTGCCAGCAGCCCTAGGGGCTCCGTGAGGTCTCAAGCTTTCTTT
NA,TRBV7-8,NA,TRBJ2-5,CASSLDGDETQYF,TGTGCCAGCAGCTTAGACGGGGATGAGACCCAGTACTTC
NA,TRBV7-6,TRBD2,TRBJ2-2,CASSFEREQFGELFF,TGTGCCAGCAGCTTCGAGCGGGAGCAATTCGGGGAGCTGTTTTTT
once,TRBV19,NA,TRBJ2-5,CASRYSGEETQYF,TGTGCCAGTAGATATAGTGGAGAAGAGACCCAGTACTTC
NA,TRBV28,TRBD1,TRBJ1-5,CASSPRDRATQPQHF,TGTGCCAGCAGTCCCCGGGACAGGGCAACTCAGCCCCAGCATTTT
NA,TRBV5-4,TRBD2,TRBJ2-3,CASSLASGGRGDTQYF,TGTGCCAGCAGCTTGGCGAGCGGGGGGAGGGGAGATACGCAGTATTTT
NA,TRBV5-6,NA,TRBJ1-1,CASSSFGRATEAFF,TGTGCCAGCAGCTCGTTCGGGAGGGCCACTGAAGCTTTCTTT
NA,TRBV7-2,NA,TRBJ1-1,CASSNLGTVTEAFF,TGTGCCAGCAGCAACCTCGGAACAGTCACTGAAGCTTTCTTT
NA,TRBV11-3,TRBD1,TRBJ2-3,CASSKGQPSTDTQYF,TGTGCCAGCAGCAAGGGACAGCCTAGCACAGATACGCAGTATTTT
NA,TRBV10-2,TRBD2,TRBJ2-7,CASRGWEGLYEQYF,TGCGCCAGCCGGGGGTGGGAGGGCCTCTACGAGCAGTACTTC
medium-sized,TRBV11-2,NA,TRBJ1-2,CASSLESDYGYTF,TGTGCCAGCAGCTTAGAGTCGGACTATGGCTACACCTTC
NA,TRBV19,TRBD2,TRBJ2-1,CASSGLAGDEQFF,TGTGCCAGTAGCGGACTAGCGGGAGACGAGCAGTTCTTC
NA,TRBV6-1,TRBD1,TRBJ1-2,CASSGMGTGKNYGYTF,TGTGCCAGCAGTGGGATGGGGACAGGAAAGAACTATGGCTACACCTTC
NA,TRBV4-1,TRBD1,TRBJ2-3,CASSRTGSREDTQYF,TGCGCCAGCAGTCGGACAGGTAGTAGGGAAGATACGCAGTATTTT
NA,TRBV2,TRBD2,TRBJ2-1,CASRDGGALLNEQFF,TGTGCCAGCAGGGACGGGGGGGCCCTTTTGAATGAGCAGTTCTTC
NA,TRBV18,TRBD2,TRBJ2-3,CASSPPGLAADTQYF,TGTGCCAGCTCACCACCGGGACTAGCGGCAGATACGCAGTATTTT
NA,TRBV2,NA,TRBJ1-5,CASSAESYSNQPQHF,TGTGCCAGCAGTGCGGAGTCGTATAGCAATCAGCCCCAGCATTTT
NA,TRBV6-5,NA,TRBJ2-1,CASTRRGEQFF,TGTGCCAGCACCCGGAGGGGTGAGCAGTTCTTC
NA,TRBV23-1,NA,TRBJ1-6,CATSQGQGNRIPRALHF,TGCGCCACCTCGCAGGGGCAGGGAAACAGGATACCTCGGGCCCTCCACTTT
NA,TRBV11-1,NA,TRBJ2-3,CASSAGGPTQYF,TGTGCCAGCAGCGCCGGAGGGCCTACGCAGTATTTT
NA,TRBV30,NA,TRBJ2-3,CAWRSGGYYTDTQYF,TGTGCCTGGAGGTCAGGGGGGTACTACACAGATACGCAGTATTTT
once,TRBV6-1,TRBD1,TRBJ2-7,CASSGTGGILVEQYF,TGTGCCAGCAGCGGGACAGGGGGTATTTTAGTTGAGCAGTACTTC
NA,TRBV29-1,NA,TRBJ2-7,CSVEGQSFYEQYF,TGCAGCGTTGAAGGACAGTCATTCTACGAGCAGTACTTC
few,TRBV28,TRBD2,TRBJ2-1,CASSFSGLAGKHISQFF,TGTGCCAGCAGTTTTTCCGGACTAGCGGGAAAACATATCTCGCAGTTCTTC
NA,TRBV5-5,NA,TRBJ2-5,CASSRRFGVEETQYF,TGTGCCAGCAGCCGACGATTCGGGGTGGAGGAGACCCAGTACTTC
NA,TRBV6-5,NA,TRBJ2-1,CASSADPRPSNEQFF,TGTGCCAGCAGTGCAGACCCTAGGCCCTCCAATGAGCAGTTCTTC